This T cell receptor beta chain was sequenced during a study of monozygotic twins with inflammatory bowel disease. Findings and limits, study-wide: Possibly because of limited power, concordant and discordant twins showed no difference in repertoire similarity.

During cDNA synthesis, UMIs that each contained a 6-nucleotide sample barcode were added by means of template switching. TCRdb derives one entry per CDR3 protein from the 5' RACE reads, leaving out DNA. The sample table includes around 100,000 distinct CDR3 sequences. Germline V CDR1 and CDR2: KGHSH, LQKENI. The CDR3 is 16 amino acids. With regard to this clonotype: Its specificity is not known.

The V call is TRBV18, the J call TRBJ2-4; TCRdb's D gene call, TRBD2, goes unchecked for lack of DNA. The source of this sequence is a human donor with ulcerative colitis or Crohn's disease, or a healthy co-twin of an affected twin (not recorded which). Sequenced sample: blood. CDR3 in amino acids: CASSPRRDSAKNIQYF. Full variable domain (rest looked up from reference TRBV18 and TRBJ2-4): NAGVMQNPRHLVRRRGQEARLRCSPMKGHSHVYWYRQLPEEGLKFMVYLQKENIIDESGMPKERFSAEFPKEGPSILRIQQVVRGDSAAYFCASSPRRDSAKNIQYFGAGTRLSVL.